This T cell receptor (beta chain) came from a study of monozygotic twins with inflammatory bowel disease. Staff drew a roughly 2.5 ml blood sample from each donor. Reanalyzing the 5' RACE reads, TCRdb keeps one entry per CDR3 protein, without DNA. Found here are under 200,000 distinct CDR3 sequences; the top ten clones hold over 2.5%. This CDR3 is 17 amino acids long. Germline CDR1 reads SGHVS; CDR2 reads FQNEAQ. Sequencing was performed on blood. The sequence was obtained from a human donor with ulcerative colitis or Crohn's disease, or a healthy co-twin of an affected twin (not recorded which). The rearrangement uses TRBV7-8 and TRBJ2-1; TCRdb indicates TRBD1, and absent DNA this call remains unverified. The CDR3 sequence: CASSPPPVGVGYNEQFF.